This TCR beta chain came from a study of blood T cell repertoires in COVID-19. This CDR3 has 15 amino acids. CDR1 is LGHNA, CDR2 YNFKEQ, per germline. The germline V and J ends were trimmed by 1 base and 5 bases, with 15 bases remaining between them. In the authors' workflow: Researchers report that nucleated cell counts were estimated from reference gene primer amplification. Produced via immunoSEQ multiplex PCR; TCRdb's table is partial and in-frame only. The DNA was the basis for D and trimming; V, J and clone size are from that table. Of 150,000 to 200,000 clones in the sample, 60% to 85% were seen once.

This receptor was identified in a man between 60 and 75 years old with active or convalescent COVID-19. Source material: peripheral blood. This sequence joins TRBV4-2 and TRBJ2-7; TRBD2 might be the D (5 bases). The CDR3 DNA sequence: TGTGCCAGCAGCCAAGGTGGGAGAATCGGGGACGAGCAGTACTTC. The encoded protein is CASSQGGRIGDEQYF.